The clone carrying this TCR beta chain was found once. These data come from a study of T cell responses to AZD1222 COVID-19 vaccine. The CDR3 consists of 15 residues. The trim removed 0 bases at V and 12 bases at J, leaving 13 bases unmatched. CDR1 is SGHRS and CDR2 is YFSETQ in the germline V gene. Sequencing used immunoSEQ multiplex PCR; TCRdb keeps in-frame clones, though not all of them. The repertoire holds roughly 95,000 clones, with approximately 87% as singletons. V is TRBV5-1 and J is TRBJ2-7, with 9 bases matching TRBD2. The material was peripheral blood, obtained on day 0 of AZD1222 vaccination. The sequence derives from an adult in good health. The CDR3 is CASSLDGTSSQFPYF. In DNA, the CDR3 is TGCGCCAGCAGCTTGGATGGGACTAGCTCCCAGTTCCCGTACTTC.